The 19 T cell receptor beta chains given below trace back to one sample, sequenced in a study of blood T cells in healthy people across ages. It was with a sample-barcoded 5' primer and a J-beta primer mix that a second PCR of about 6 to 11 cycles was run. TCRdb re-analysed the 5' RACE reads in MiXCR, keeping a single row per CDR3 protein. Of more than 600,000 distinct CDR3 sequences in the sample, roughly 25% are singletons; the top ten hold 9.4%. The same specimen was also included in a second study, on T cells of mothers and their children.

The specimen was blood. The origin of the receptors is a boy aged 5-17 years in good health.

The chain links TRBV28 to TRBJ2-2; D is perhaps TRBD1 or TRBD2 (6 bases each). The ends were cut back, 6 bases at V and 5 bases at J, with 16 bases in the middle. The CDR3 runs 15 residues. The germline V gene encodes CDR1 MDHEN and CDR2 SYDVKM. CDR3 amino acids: CASREGGRGTGELFF. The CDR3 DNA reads TGTGCCAGCAGAGAAGGGGGGCGCGGGACCGGGGAGCTGTTTTTT.

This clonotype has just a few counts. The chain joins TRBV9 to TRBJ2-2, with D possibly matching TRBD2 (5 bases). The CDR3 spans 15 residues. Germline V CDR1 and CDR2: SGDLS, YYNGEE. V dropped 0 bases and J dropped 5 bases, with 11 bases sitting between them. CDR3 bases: TGTGCCAGCAGCGTAGGCTCGGGGTTTACCGGGGAGCTGTTTTTT. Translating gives CASSVGSGFTGELFF.

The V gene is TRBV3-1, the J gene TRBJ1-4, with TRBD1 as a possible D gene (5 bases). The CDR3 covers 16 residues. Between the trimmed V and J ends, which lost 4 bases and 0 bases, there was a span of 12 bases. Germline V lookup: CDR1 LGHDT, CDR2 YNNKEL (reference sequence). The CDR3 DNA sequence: TGTGCCAGCAGCCTAGTTAAAGGGGCAACTAATGAAAAACTGTTTTTT. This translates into CASSLVKGATNEKLFF.

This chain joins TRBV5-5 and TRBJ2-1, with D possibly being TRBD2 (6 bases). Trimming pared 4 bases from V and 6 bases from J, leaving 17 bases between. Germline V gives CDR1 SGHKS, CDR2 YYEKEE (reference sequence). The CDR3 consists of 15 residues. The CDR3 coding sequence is TGTGCCAGCAGCGCACTGGAGGGCCCCTTCAATGAGCAGTTCTTC. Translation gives CASSALEGPFNEQFF.

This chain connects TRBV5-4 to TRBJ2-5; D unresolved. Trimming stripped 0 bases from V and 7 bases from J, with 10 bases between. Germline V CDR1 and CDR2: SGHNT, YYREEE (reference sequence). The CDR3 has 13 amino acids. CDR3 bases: TGTGCCAGCAGCTTGGCCAGAAAGGGGACCCAGTACTTC. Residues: CASSLARKGTQYF. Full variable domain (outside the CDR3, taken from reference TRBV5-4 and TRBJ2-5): ETGVTQSPTHLIKTRGQQVTLRCSSQSGHNTVSWYQQALGQGPQFIFQYYREEENGRGNFPPRFSGLQFPNYSSELNVNALELDDSALYLCASSLARKGTQYFGPGTRLLVL.

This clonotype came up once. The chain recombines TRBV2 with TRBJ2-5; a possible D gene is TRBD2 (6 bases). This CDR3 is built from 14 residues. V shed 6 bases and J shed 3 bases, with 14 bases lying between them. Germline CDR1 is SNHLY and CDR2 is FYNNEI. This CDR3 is CASRRRVAEETQYF. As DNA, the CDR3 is TGTGCCAGCAGAAGGAGGGTAGCAGAAGAGACCCAGTACTTC. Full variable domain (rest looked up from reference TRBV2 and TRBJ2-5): EPEVTQTPSHQVTQMGQEVILRCVPISNHLYFYWYRQILGQKVEFLVSFYNNEISEKSEIFDDQFSVERPDGSNFTLKIRSTKLEDSAMYFCASRRRVAEETQYFGPGTRLLVL.

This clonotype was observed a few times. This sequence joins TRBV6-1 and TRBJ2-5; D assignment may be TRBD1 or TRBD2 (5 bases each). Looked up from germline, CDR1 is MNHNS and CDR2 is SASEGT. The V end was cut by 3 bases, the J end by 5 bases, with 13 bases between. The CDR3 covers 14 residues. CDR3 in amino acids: CASSEPRGRETQYF. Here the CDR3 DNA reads TGTGCCAGCAGTGAGCCACGGGGACGGGAGACCCAGTACTTC.

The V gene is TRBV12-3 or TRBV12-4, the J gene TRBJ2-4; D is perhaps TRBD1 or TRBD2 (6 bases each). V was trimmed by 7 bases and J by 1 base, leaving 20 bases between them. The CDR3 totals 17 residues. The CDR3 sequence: CASTLRGGGLAKNIQYF. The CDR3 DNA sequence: TGTGCCAGCACCCTTAGGGGTGGGGGGCTGGCCAAAAACATTCAGTACTTC.

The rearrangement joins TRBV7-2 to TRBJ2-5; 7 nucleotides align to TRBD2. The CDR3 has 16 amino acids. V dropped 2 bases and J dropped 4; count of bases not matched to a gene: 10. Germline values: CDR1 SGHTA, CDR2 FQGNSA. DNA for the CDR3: TGTGCCAGCAGCTTACAAGCGGGGATGGTCGTAGAGACCCAGTACTTC. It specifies CASSLQAGMVVETQYF. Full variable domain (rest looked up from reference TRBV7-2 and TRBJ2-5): GAGVSQSPSNKVTEKGKDVELRCDPISGHTALYWYRQSLGQGLEFLIYFQGNSAPDKSGLPSDRFSAERTGGSVSTLTIQRTQQEDSAVYLCASSLQAGMVVETQYFGPGTRLLVL.

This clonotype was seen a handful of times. The CDR3 sequence: CASSESRLREPQHF. In DNA form, the CDR3 reads TGTGCCAGCAGTGAATCTCGCCTTAGGGAGCCCCAGCATTTT. The chain employs TRBV6-1 and TRBJ1-5; D ambiguous. Germline lookup yields CDR1 MNHNS and CDR2 SASEGT. V was shortened by 2 bases and J by 8 bases, with 13 bases between the two germline ends. CDR3 size: 14 residues.

The CDR3 loop reads CASSPGTGELETQYF. CDR3 coding DNA: TGCGCCAGCAGTCCCGGGACAGGGGAGCTTGAGACCCAGTACTTC. The V call is TRBV5-1, the J call TRBJ2-5, with 10 nucleotides matching TRBD1. V dropped 5 bases and J dropped 5; count of bases not matched to a gene: 9. The CDR3 sequence is 15 residues long. The germline CDR1 and CDR2 sequences are SGHRS and YFSETQ. The whole variable domain, remainder taken from reference TRBV5-1 and TRBJ2-5, is KAGVTQTPRYLIKTRGQQVTLSCSPISGHRSVSWYQQTPGQGLQFLFEYFSETQRNKGNFPGRFSGRQFSNSRSEMNVSTLELGDSALYLCASSPGTGELETQYFGPGTRLLVL.

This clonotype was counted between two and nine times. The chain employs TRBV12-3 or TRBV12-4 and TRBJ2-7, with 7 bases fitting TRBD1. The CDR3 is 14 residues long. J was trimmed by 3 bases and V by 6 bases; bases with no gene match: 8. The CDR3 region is CASSKDRLNYEQYF. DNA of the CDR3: TGTGCCAGCAGCAAGGACAGGCTGAACTACGAGCAGTACTTC.

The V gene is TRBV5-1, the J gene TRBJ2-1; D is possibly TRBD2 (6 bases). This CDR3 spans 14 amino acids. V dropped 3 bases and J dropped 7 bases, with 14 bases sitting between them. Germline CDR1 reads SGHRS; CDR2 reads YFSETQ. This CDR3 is CASSSRRGANEQFF. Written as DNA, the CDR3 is TGCGCCAGCAGCTCCCGGCGGGGAGCAAATGAGCAGTTCTTC.

CDR3 residues: CASSLRWDSYEQYF. In DNA, the CDR3 is TGTGCCAGCAGCCTCCGTTGGGACAGCTACGAGCAGTACTTC. The chain couples TRBV7-2 to TRBJ2-5; 7 bases align to TRBD1. Judging by the DNA end, TRBJ2-7 fits better; the J call may be wrong. The CDR3 spans 14 residues. Germline CDR1 and CDR2: SGHTA and FQGNSA.

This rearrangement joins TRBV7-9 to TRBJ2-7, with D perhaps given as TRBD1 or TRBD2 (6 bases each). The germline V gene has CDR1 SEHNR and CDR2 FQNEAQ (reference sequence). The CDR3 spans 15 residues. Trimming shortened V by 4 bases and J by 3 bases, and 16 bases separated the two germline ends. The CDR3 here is CASSYSGADDYEQYF. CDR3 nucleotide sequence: TGTGCCAGCAGCTACTCGGGGGCAGATGACTACGAGCAGTACTTC.

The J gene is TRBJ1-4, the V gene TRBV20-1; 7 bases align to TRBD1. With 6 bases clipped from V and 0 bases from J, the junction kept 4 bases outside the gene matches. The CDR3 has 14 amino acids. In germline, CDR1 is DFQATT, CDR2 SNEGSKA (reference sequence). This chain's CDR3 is CSAGDRPTNEKLFF. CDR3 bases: TGCAGTGCCGGGGACAGACCAACTAATGAAAAACTGTTTTTT.

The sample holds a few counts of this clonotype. The CDR3 here is CASSLRDRENTEAFF. The CDR3 region has the DNA TGCGCCAGCAGCCTCCGGGACAGGGAAAACACTGAAGCTTTCTTT. The rearrangement joins TRBV4-3 to TRBJ1-1; 9 nucleotides align to TRBD1. The CDR3 consists of 15 residues. From germline, CDR1 is LGHNA and CDR2 YSLEER. Trimming took 4 bases from V and 2 from J; bases not matched to a gene: 5.

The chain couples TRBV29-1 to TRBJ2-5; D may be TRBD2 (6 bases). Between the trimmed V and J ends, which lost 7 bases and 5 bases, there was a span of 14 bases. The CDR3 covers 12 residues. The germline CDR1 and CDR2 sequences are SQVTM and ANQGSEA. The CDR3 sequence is CSAVGRWETQYF. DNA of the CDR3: TGCAGCGCCGTGGGGAGGTGGGAGACCCAGTACTTC.

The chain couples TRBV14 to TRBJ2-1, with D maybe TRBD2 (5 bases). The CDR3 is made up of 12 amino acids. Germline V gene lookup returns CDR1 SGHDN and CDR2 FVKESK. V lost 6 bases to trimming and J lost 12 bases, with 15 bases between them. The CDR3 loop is CASSQPGYLQFF. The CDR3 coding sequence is TGTGCCAGCAGTCAACCGGGATATCTGCAGTTCTTC.